These 16 T cell receptor beta chains were sequenced from one sample in a study of cytomegalovirus exposure and HLA in healthy donors. 60 Vbeta and 13 Jbeta primers were used in PCR. Sequenced by immunoSEQ multiplex PCR; TCRdb stores in-frame clones only, minus some. The table has about 200,000 clones, around 81% seen once. The sequenced material came from PBMCs. The receptors stem from a man aged 30 to 39 in good health and CMV-seronegative.

The chain uses TRBV5-4 and TRBJ2-5, with a weak D call TRBD2 (7 bases). CDR1 and CDR2 from the germline V gene are SGHNT and YYREEE (reference sequence). V was trimmed by 1 base and J by 4 bases, leaving 17 bases between them. This CDR3 region has 16 residues. Written as DNA, the CDR3 is TGTGCCAGCAGCTTGTGGGGGGGGCGCGGGGGAGAGACCCAGTACTTC. It specifies CASSLWGGRGGETQYF.

This clone came up a few times. The V call is TRBV14, the J call TRBJ1-2, with TRBD1 matching 9 bases. Germline CDR1 reads SGHDN; CDR2 reads FVKESK. The CDR3 length is 16 residues. V shed 0 bases and J 4 bases; nucleotides not matched to a gene: 6. CDR3 sequence: CASSQEVGQGIYGYTF. The CDR3 DNA reads as TGTGCCAGCAGCCAAGAGGTCGGACAGGGGATCTATGGCTACACCTTC. Using reference TRBV14 and TRBJ1-2 for the parts outside the CDR3, the full variable domain is EAGVTQFPSHSVIEKGQTVTLRCDPISGHDNLYWYRRVMGKEIKFLLHFVKESKQDESGMPNNRFLAERTGGTYSTLKVQPAELEDSGVYFCASSQEVGQGIYGYTFGSGTRLTVV.

For the CDR3, the DNA is TGTGCCAGCAGTGAACTATATGGCTACACCTTC. It yields the protein CASSELYGYTF. This sequence joins TRBV25-1 and TRBJ1-2; no reliable D call. CDR1 is MGHDK and CDR2 is SYGVNS in the germline V gene. Trimming cost V 2 bases and J 5 bases, with 3 bases left between them. The CDR3 is 11 residues long.

This chain uses TRBV25-1 with TRBJ1-4; possible D gene TRBD1, 6 bases. The ends were cut back, 2 bases at V and 8 bases at J, with 12 bases in the middle. Germline CDR1 and CDR2: MGHDK and SYGVNS. This CDR3 region has 14 residues. The CDR3 coding sequence is TGTGCCAGCAGTGAAGGGGGCGGGCGCGAAAAACTGTTTTTT. Translation gives CASSEGGGREKLFF.

The V gene is TRBV4-2, the J gene TRBJ2-7; 7 bases line up with TRBD1. Germline CDR1 and CDR2: LGHNA and YNFKEQ. The CDR3 runs to 16 residues. Losses at the gene ends were 0 bases for V and 3 bases for J; bases not matched to a gene: 8. The CDR3 spells CASSQEINRGSYEQYF. As DNA, the CDR3 is TGTGCCAGCAGCCAAGAAATAAACAGGGGAAGCTACGAGCAGTACTTC.

V and J are TRBV9 and TRBJ2-1; TRBD2 is a possible D gene (5 bases). Germline V gives CDR1 SGDLS, CDR2 YYNGEE. The CDR3 is 13 amino acids. Trimming stripped 4 bases from V and 7 bases from J, with 12 bases between. CDR3 DNA: TGTGCCAGCAGCATTACCCGGGAAAATGAGCAGTTCTTC. Translation: CASSITRENEQFF.

V gene TRBV5-1 combines with J gene TRBJ2-3; 9 bases map to TRBD2. Germline CDR1 reads SGHRS; CDR2 reads YFSETQ. CDR3 size: 17 residues. Trimming removed 3 bases from V and 0 bases from J; junction bases left unmatched: 8. The CDR3: CASSWGASGTSTDTQYF. Written as DNA, the CDR3 is TGCGCCAGCAGCTGGGGGGCTAGCGGGACTAGCACAGATACGCAGTATTTT.

The rearrangement joins TRBV5-1 to TRBJ2-1, with TRBD1 matching over 8 bases. This CDR3 is built from 16 residues. V was pared by 4 bases and J by 1 base, with 7 bases of the junction left unmatched. Germline-derived CDR1 and CDR2 are SGHRS and YFSETQ. Here the CDR3 DNA reads TGCGCCAGCAGCAAACAGGGGGGTTTGTCCTACAATGAGCAGTTCTTC. It encodes CASSKQGGLSYNEQFF.

This clone appeared a few times. The CDR3 nucleotides are TGCACCAGCAGCCTTTTGGGGGAGGAGACAGATACGCAGTATTTT. Translated, it gives CTSSLLGEETDTQYF. The chain carries TRBV1 and TRBJ2-3; TRBD2 is the table's D call, not checked against the DNA. TRBV1 is reported as a pseudogene. CDR3 length equals 15 residues.

This clone was recorded a few times. This chain joins TRBV5-4 and TRBJ2-3, with no clear D. Germline CDR1 is SGHNT and CDR2 is YYREEE (reference sequence). Trimming cost V 4 bases and J 1 base, with 7 bases left between them. The CDR3 has 13 residues. CDR3 coding DNA: TGTGCCAGCAGCCTAGACGGCACAGATACGCAGTATTTT. This gives the protein CASSLDGTDTQYF.

Comments on this clone: Compared with germline, one end of the junction differs, possibly owing to a read error. The chain joins TRBV7-7 to TRBJ2-5; tentative D call: TRBD2 (5 bases). CDR1 and CDR2 (germline): SSHAT, FNYEAQ (reference sequence). CDR3 length: 15 amino acids. CDR3: CASSLEVGVEETQYF. Here the CDR3 DNA reads TGTGCTAGCAGCTTAGAGGTGGGAGTAGAAGAGACCCAGTACTTC.

This chain uses TRBV19 with TRBJ2-7, with 7 bases identical to TRBD1. J gave up 4 bases and V 4 bases, and 13 bases lay outside the gene matches. Germline V gene sequence: CDR1 LNHDA, CDR2 SQIVND (reference sequence). The length of the CDR3 is 16 residues. This CDR3 reads CASSTGLLQGYYEQYF. The CDR3 DNA follows: TGTGCCAGTAGTACGGGCCTGTTACAGGGGTATTACGAGCAGTACTTC. Drawing the rest from reference TRBV19 and TRBJ2-7, the complete variable domain is DGGITQSPKYLFRKEGQNVTLSCEQNLNHDAMYWYRQDPGQGLRLIYYSQIVNDFQKGDIAEGYSVSREKKESFPLTVTSAQKNPTAFYLCASSTGLLQGYYEQYFGPGTRLTVT.

This clone was observed a few times. The rearrangement links TRBV7-9 to TRBJ1-2; D gene uncertain. Trimming shortened V by 4 bases and J by 1 base, and 10 bases separated the two germline ends. This CDR3 has 14 residues. Germline CDR1 SEHNR, CDR2 FQNEAQ (reference sequence). Here the CDR3 reads CASSSSGSNYGYTF. The CDR3 DNA follows: TGTGCCAGCAGCTCTTCCGGGAGTAACTATGGCTACACCTTC.

The CDR3, as DNA: TGTGCCAGCAGAATGAACAGGATTTGGCAGCCCCAGCATTTT. Protein sequence: CASRMNRIWQPQHF. The rearrangement uses TRBV28 and TRBJ1-5; tentatively, D is TRBD1 (5 bases). This CDR3 spans 14 amino acids. Trimming left V 6 bases short and J 7 bases short, with 16 bases between. Germline V CDR1 and CDR2: MDHEN, SYDVKM. Full variable domain (missing parts from reference TRBV28 and TRBJ1-5): DVKVTQSSRYLVKRTGEKVFLECVQDMDHENMFWYRQDPGLGLRLIYFSYDVKMKEKGDIPEGYSVSREKKERFSLILESASTNQTSMYLCASRMNRIWQPQHFGDGTRLSIL.

The rearrangement links TRBV7-9 to TRBJ2-1; 8 bases align to TRBD2. The germline CDR1 and CDR2 sequences are SEHNR and FQNEAQ (reference sequence). The ends lost 3 bases at V and 6 bases at J; junction bases unmatched: 4. The CDR3 has 14 amino acids. The CDR3 spells CASSLSGGRNEQFF. DNA of the CDR3: TGTGCCAGCAGCTTGAGCGGGGGTCGCAATGAGCAGTTCTTC.

Only a few counts were recorded for this clone. The chain employs TRBV29-1 and TRBJ1-2, with D perhaps TRBD1 (6 bases). Trimming took 6 bases from V and 8 from J, leaving 16 bases between them. Germline assignment: CDR1 SQVTM and CDR2 ANQGSEA. The CDR3 consists of 12 residues. CDR3 protein: CSVPYRVDGYTF. The DNA of the CDR3 is TGCAGCGTGCCGTACAGGGTAGACGGCTACACCTTC.